This is a list of T cell receptor beta chains from one sample in a study of blood T cell repertoires in COVID-19. Here immunoSEQ multiplex PCR was the method, and the copy in TCRdb shows in-frame clones only, minus some. The sample includes about 210,000 clones, approximately 90% of them seen just once. Source material: PBMCs or T cells enriched from blood (not recorded which). The receptor set was obtained from a man aged 30 to 39 who had recovered from COVID-19. Both conserved end residues are part of each CDR3. The D gene is left open where the match is weak. Clone size, where shown, is once, few, many, or a class for clones that have expanded.

D	J	V	size	DNA	CDR3
TRBD2	TRBJ2-5	TRBV7-2	NA	TGTGCCAGCAGCCCGGGACTAGCGGGGGGTCAAGAGACCCAGTACTTC	CASSPGLAGGQETQYF
NA	TRBJ1-2	TRBV4-1	NA	TGCGCCAGCAGCCAAGAAGGCTCGGGTTTCTATGGCTACACCTTC	CASSQEGSGFYGYTF
NA	TRBJ2-2	TRBV5-4	NA	TGTGCCAGCAGCACCCCCGGCAGGTCGAACACCGGGGAGCTGTTTTTT	CASSTPGRSNTGELFF
NA	TRBJ2-1	TRBV12-3/TRBV12-4	NA	TGTGCCAGCAGTTTTACGACTAGGTCGGAGTTCTTC	CASSFTTRSEFF
TRBD1	TRBJ2-5	TRBV6-5	NA	TGTGCCAGCACCAGGCGGACAGGGCAAGAGACCCAGTACTTC	CASTRRTGQETQYF
NA	TRBJ1-5	TRBV2	NA	TGTGCCAGCAGTGAAGATTTCGTACTCAATCAGCCCCAGCATTTT	CASSEDFVLNQPQHF
NA	TRBJ1-1	TRBV30	NA	TGTGCCTGGAGTGGTTGGCGGAGCACTGAAGCTTTCTTT	CAWSGWRSTEAFF
TRBD1	TRBJ2-7	TRBV7-6	NA	TGTGCCAGCAGCCTAGGGACAGCATACGAGCAGTACTTC	CASSLGTAYEQYF
NA	TRBJ1-2	TRBV12-3/TRBV12-4	once	TGTGCCAGCAGTTCAGACAGCTATGGCTACACCTTC	CASSSDSYGYTF
NA	TRBJ2-7	TRBV29-1	NA	TGCAGCGTTGGGACACCCTTGGACGAGCAGTACTTC	CSVGTPLDEQYF
TRBD2	TRBJ2-7	TRBV29-1	NA	TGCAGCGTTGGTTCTAGCGGGAGTATGTACGAGCAGTACTTC	CSVGSSGSMYEQYF
TRBD2	TRBJ2-3	TRBV10-3	NA	TGTGCCATCAGTGGGGCTAGCGGGAGCCCAGATACGCAGTATTTT	CAISGASGSPDTQYF
TRBD1	TRBJ2-7	TRBV7-9	few	TGTGCCAGCAGCTTAGGGCGACAGGGGTACGACGAGCAGTACTTC	CASSLGRQGYDEQYF
TRBD1	TRBJ2-7	TRBV6-5	NA	TGTGCCAGCACCCCGGGACAGGGTCCCTACGAGCAGTACTTC	CASTPGQGPYEQYF
NA	TRBJ2-2	TRBV30	NA	TGTGCCTGGTTCCAGGGGTTGAACACCGGGGAGCTGTTTTTT	CAWFQGLNTGELFF
NA	TRBJ1-1	TRBV5-6	NA	TGTGCCAGCAGCACCGGACAGAACACTGAAGCTTTCTTT	CASSTGQNTEAFF
TRBD2	TRBJ2-4	TRBV10-2	NA	TGCGCCAGCAGTGACCCCAAACTAGCGGGGGTCCTAAAAGCCAAAAACATTCAGTACTTC	CASSDPKLAGVLKAKNIQYF
TRBD2	TRBJ2-3	TRBV5-1	NA	TGCGCCAGCAGCTGGGGACTAGCGGGGGGCGATACAGATACGCAGTATTTT	CASSWGLAGGDTDTQYF
TRBD2	TRBJ2-1	TRBV4-1	once	TGCGCCAGCAGCCAAGTTATCCCTAGCGGGAGGCCCTACAATGAGCAGTTCTTC	CASSQVIPSGRPYNEQFF
NA	TRBJ1-1	TRBV6-5	NA	TGTGCCAGCAGTTACAATGGCATGAACACTGAAGCTTTCTTT	CASSYNGMNTEAFF
NA	TRBJ1-4	TRBV7-2	NA	TGTGCCAGCAGCACGAGCCAGGGGCTGAAACTGTTTTTT	CASSTSQGLKLFF
NA	TRBJ1-5	TRBV7-8	NA	TGTGCCAGCAGCCAGACCGGGTGGAATCAGCCCCAGCATTTT	CASSQTGWNQPQHF
TRBD1	TRBJ2-1	TRBV3-1/TRBV3-2	NA	TGTGCCAGCAGCAGACGACAGGGTAAGACCTACAATGAGCAGTTCTTC	CASSRRQGKTYNEQFF
TRBD1	TRBJ1-2	TRBV13	NA	TGTGCCAGCAGCGGACAGGGGGATAACTATGGCTACACCTTC	CASSGQGDNYGYTF
TRBD1	TRBJ2-5	TRBV7-2	once	TGTGCCAGCACCATCGACAGGGGGCGGGAGACCCAGTACTTC	CASTIDRGRETQYF
TRBD2	TRBJ2-5	TRBV3-1/TRBV3-2	NA	TGTGCCAGCAGCTCCGCCGGGACTAGTACTGAGACCCAGTACTTC	CASSSAGTSTETQYF
NA	TRBJ2-1	TRBV19	NA	TGTGCCAGTAGTATCCAAGCGTACAATGAGCAGTTCTTC	CASSIQAYNEQFF
TRBD2	TRBJ2-1	TRBV4-3	NA	TGCGCCAGCAGCCAAGATGATCTAGCGGGAGGCTTTAATGAGCAGTTCTTC	CASSQDDLAGGFNEQFF
TRBD2	TRBJ2-1	TRBV4-2	NA	TGTGCCAGCAGCCATGTGGCGGGGGGCTACAATGAGCAGTTCTTC	CASSHVAGGYNEQFF
NA	TRBJ1-2	TRBV12-3/TRBV12-4	NA	TGTGCCAGCACCTTGGGCAGGGTTAGTGGCTACACCTTC	CASTLGRVSGYTF
TRBD1	TRBJ1-2	TRBV11-2	NA	TGTGCCAGCAGCCCACAGGGGCGGTATGGCTACACCTTC	CASSPQGRYGYTF
NA	TRBJ1-2	TRBV24-1	NA	TGTGCCACCAGTGATGCGGGGGCCTCTAACTATGGCTACACCTTC	CATSDAGASNYGYTF
TRBD1	TRBJ2-5	TRBV27	NA	TGTGCCAGCAGTTTATACTACCCGAATGACAGGGCCGTAGAGACCCAGTACTTC	CASSLYYPNDRAVETQYF
TRBD1	TRBJ1-2	TRBV7-9	NA	TGTGCCAGCAGCTTAGGCCGGGACAGGGGATTATCTGGCTACACCTTC	CASSLGRDRGLSGYTF
TRBD1	TRBJ2-6	TRBV3-1/TRBV3-2	NA	TGTGCCAGCAGCCTCACAGGGGGCTCTGGGGCCAACGTCCTGACTTTC	CASSLTGGSGANVLTF
NA	TRBJ1-6	TRBV6-2/TRBV6-3	NA	TGTGCCAGCAGTTACGCCCAGGGCTATTCACCCCTCCACTTT	CASSYAQGYSPLHF
TRBD1	TRBJ1-4	TRBV3-1/TRBV3-2	NA	TGTGCCAGCAGCCAGGCGGGACAGGGTATTAATGAAAAACTGTTTTTT	CASSQAGQGINEKLFF
NA	TRBJ1-5	TRBV7-2	few	TGTGCCAGCAGCTTAGGAGGGGCAGGGGCTGGCAATCAGCCCCAGCATTTT	CASSLGGAGAGNQPQHF
NA	TRBJ1-2	TRBV28	NA	TGTGCCAGCAGTACCGGACAGCTTTATGGCTACACCTTC	CASSTGQLYGYTF
NA	TRBJ1-3	TRBV6-5	NA	TGTGCCAGCAGTAGAGGAGGGTCATCTGGAAACACCATATATTTT	CASSRGGSSGNTIYF
TRBD2	TRBJ2-1	TRBV19	NA	TGTGCCACTGGGACTAGCGGGAGGGCCTTAAATGAGCAGTTCTTC	CATGTSGRALNEQFF
TRBD2	TRBJ2-3	TRBV10-3	NA	TGTGCCATCATCCGGGCGGGACTAGCAACATCCACAGATACGCAGTATTTT	CAIIRAGLATSTDTQYF